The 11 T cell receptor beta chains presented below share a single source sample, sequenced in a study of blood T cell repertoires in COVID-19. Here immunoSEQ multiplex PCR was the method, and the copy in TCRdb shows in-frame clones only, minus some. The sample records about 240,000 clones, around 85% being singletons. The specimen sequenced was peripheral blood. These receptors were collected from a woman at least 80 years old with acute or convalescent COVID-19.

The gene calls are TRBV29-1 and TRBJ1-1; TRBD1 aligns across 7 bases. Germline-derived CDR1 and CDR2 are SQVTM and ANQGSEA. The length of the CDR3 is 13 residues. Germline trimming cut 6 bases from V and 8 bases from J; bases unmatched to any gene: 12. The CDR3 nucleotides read TGCAGCGTGCTGGCACAGGGGCTGGGGGAAGCTTTCTTT. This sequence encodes CSVLAQGLGEAFF. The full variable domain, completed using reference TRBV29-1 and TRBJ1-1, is SAVISQKPSRDICQRGTSLTIQCQVDSQVTMMFWYRQQPGQSLTLIATANQGSEATYESGFVIDKFPISRPNLTFSTLTVSNMSPEDSSIYLCSVLAQGLGEAFFGQGTRLTVV.

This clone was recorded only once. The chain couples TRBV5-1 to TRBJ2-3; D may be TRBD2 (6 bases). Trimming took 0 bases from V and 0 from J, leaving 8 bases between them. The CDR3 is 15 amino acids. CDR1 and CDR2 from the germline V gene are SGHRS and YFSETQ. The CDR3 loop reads CASSLGDSSTDTQYF. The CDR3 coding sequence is TGCGCCAGCAGCTTGGGGGACTCTAGCACAGATACGCAGTATTTT.

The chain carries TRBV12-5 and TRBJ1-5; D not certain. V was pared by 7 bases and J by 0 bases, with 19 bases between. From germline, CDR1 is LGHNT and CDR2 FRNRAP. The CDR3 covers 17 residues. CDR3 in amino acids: CASVPLSEQHSNQPQHF. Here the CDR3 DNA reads TGTGCTAGTGTCCCCCTGTCAGAACAACATAGCAATCAGCCCCAGCATTTT.

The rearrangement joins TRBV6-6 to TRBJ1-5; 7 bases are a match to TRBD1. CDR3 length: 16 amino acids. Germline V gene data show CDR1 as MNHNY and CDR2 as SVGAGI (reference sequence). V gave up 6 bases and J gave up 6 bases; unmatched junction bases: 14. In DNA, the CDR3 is TGTGCCAGCAGCTACCCCCAACAGGGGCAGAGTCAGCCCCAGCATTTT. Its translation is CASSYPQQGQSQPQHF.

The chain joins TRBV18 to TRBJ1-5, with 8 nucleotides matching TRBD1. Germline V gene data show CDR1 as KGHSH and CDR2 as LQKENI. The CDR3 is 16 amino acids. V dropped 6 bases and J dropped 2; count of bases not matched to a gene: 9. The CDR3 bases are TGTGCCAGCTCTCTCGGACAGGGAGGGGGCAATCAGCCCCAGCATTTT. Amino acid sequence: CASSLGQGGGNQPQHF.

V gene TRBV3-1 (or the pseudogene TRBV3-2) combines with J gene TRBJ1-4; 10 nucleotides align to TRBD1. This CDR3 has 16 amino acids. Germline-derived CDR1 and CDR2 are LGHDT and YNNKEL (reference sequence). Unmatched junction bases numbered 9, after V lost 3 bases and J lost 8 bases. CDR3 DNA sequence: TGTGCCAGCAGCCACCCTAGGACAGGGGGGACAGAAAAACTGTTTTTT. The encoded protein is CASSHPRTGGTEKLFF.

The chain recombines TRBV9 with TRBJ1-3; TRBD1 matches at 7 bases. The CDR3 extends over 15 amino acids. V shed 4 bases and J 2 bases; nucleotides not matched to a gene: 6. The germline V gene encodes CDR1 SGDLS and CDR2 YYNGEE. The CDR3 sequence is CASSTQTGTGNTIYF. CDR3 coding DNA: TGTGCCAGCAGCACCCAGACAGGGACTGGAAACACCATATATTTT. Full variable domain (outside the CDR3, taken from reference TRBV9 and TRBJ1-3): DSGVTQTPKHLITATGQRVTLRCSPRSGDLSVYWYQQSLDQGLQFLIQYYNGEERAKGNILERFSAQQFPDLHSELNLSSLELGDSALYFCASSTQTGTGNTIYFGEGSWLTVV.

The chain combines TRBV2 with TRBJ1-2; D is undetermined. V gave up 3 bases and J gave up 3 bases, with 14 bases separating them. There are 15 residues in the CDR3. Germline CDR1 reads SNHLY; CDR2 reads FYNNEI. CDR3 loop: CASSDGPREHYGYTF. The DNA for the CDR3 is TGTGCCAGCAGTGATGGGCCCCGGGAGCACTATGGCTACACCTTC.

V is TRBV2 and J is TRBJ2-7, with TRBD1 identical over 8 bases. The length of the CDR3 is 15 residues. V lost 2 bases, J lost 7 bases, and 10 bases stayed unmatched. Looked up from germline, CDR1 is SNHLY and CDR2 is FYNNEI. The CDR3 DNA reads TGTGCCAGCAGTGAACAGGGGGCCCGGGCGGAGGAGCAGTACTTC. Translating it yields CASSEQGARAEEQYF.

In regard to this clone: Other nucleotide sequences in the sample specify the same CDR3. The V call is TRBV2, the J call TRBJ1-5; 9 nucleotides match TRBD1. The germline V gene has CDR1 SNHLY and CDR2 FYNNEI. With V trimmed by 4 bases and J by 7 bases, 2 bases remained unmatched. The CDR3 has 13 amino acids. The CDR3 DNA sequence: TGTGCCAGCAGTGGACAGGGGGGGCAGCCCCAGCATTTT. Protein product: CASSGQGGQPQHF.

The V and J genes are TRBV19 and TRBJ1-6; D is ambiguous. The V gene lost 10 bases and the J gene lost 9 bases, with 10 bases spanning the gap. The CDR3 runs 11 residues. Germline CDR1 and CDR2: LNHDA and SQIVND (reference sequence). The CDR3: CATGKSSPLHF. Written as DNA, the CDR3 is TGTGCCACCGGGAAGAGTTCACCCCTCCACTTT.